Below, one TCR beta chain is given with its context. Its matching antigen is unknown. These data come from a study of cytomegalovirus exposure and HLA in healthy donors. In the study overall: HLA-typed donors contributed approximately 86 million unique TCRs, which were held in an early data release. Points from the study as a whole: Relative to the roughly 690-donor mean, N-insertions were reportedly fewer in an Asian-associated ancestry cluster in a later analysis. Using a false discovery rate of 0.05, a later analysis showed that 15,000 to 20,000 TCR beta sequences were associated with HLA alleles.

PCR amplification relied on 60 Vbeta primers (plus 13 Jbeta primers). Sequenced by immunoSEQ multiplex PCR; TCRdb stores in-frame clones only, minus some. The sample lists around 120,000 clones, approximately 78% occurring once. The sequence derives from a woman aged 40 to 49 in good health and CMV-seropositive. Specimen: PBMCs.

This CDR3 reads CASSQDLRQGLYSNQPQHF. In DNA, the CDR3 is TGCGCCAGCAGCCAAGACCTTCGACAGGGCCTTTATAGCAATCAGCCCCAGCATTTT. The chain links TRBV4-3 to TRBJ1-5; the match to TRBD1 covers 7 bases. The junction had 11 bases not matched to a gene; V was cut back by 0 bases and J by 0 bases. This CDR3 region has 19 residues. From germline, CDR1 is LGHNA and CDR2 YSLEER.